The sequence of this TCR beta chain was determined in a study of molecular identifiers for immune sequencing clone quantification (dated by TCRdb to between 2018 and 2020). The study in broad terms: For a replicate experiment, the RNA from either approximately 20,000 or 100,000 naive CD8 T cells was divided into five aliquots, and four of those aliquots went on to sequencing. This methods study used CD8 T cells to benchmark TCR RNA copy counting and molecular-identifier clustering-based TCR repertoire sequencing (MIDCIRS).

General findings and caveats noted by the study authors: When barcode sub-clustering was not used, chimeric consensus sequences inflated TCR diversity, with chimeras reaching as high as 47%. A single cell's worth of spiked-in Jurkat TCR RNA was reported detectable even among 750,000 to 1,000,000 naive CD8 T cells. Clones above 20 RNA copies held over 99% of molecules in CMV-specific effector cells but under 1% in naive cells. Spiked-in Jurkat TCR RNA (approximately 10 copies' worth), which is not part of the donor repertoire, was contained in the naive libraries. Modeling gave 3 to 3.5 recovered TCR RNA copies per cell versus roughly 10 by digital PCR, implying approximately 30% capture efficiency. The sizes of highly expanded clones could end up underestimated when identical TCR molecules share a barcode.

The library was generated by PCR. TCRdb records NextSeq 500 as the sequencer. Preparation of bulk TCR libraries followed a previously described approach, with the TCR primers listed in Table S5. Total RNA was purified with the Qiagen AllPrep DNA/RNA kit. Before any analysis, reads coming from multiple sequencing runs of the same library were combined into one pool. In the original analysis: Only reads with exact TCR constant sequence were kept, trimmed to 150 nt, and grouped by their 12-nt molecular barcodes. Reads within each barcode group were sub-clustered using a 15% Levenshtein threshold, and quality-weighted consensus sequences were constructed for each RNA molecule. Non-functional sequences were removed, as were lower-count sequences one edit away from another. On the basis of fitting two negative binomial distributions, barcode sub-clusters with fewer than 20% of the maximum read count were discarded. TCRdb reanalyzed the raw reads on its own, using fastp at Q25 for trimming and MiXCR for clone calling, and kept in-frame beta chains. Identical CDR3 protein sequences are pooled into one entry, listed with their most common genes and DNA. Here the V and J calls rest on TCRdb's processing, not on the authors' analysis. A total of 460,000 or so distinct CDR3 sequences appear in this sample, about 25% of them only once. 0.76% of the sample is held by the ten biggest clonotypes.

Libraries of naive CD8 T cells were built from anywhere between about 18,000 and 1,000,000 sorted cells, with 10%, 30% or 50% of the purified RNA used. Naive CD8 T cells were FACS-sorted as CD8+CD4-CCR7+CD45RA+ on a BD FACSAria II into RLT Plus buffer. To test detection sensitivity, Jurkat RNA equivalent to ten TCR copies was spiked into samples of roughly 18,000-1,000,000 naive CD8 T cells. Enrichment of CD8 T cells was done with RosetteSep CD8+ T Cell Enrichment Cocktail plus Ficoll-Paque, and ACK red cell lysis came afterward. This clonotype was observed at least ten times. The specificity of this receptor is unknown. Per-nucleotide qualities are absent, and no much larger clonotype sits a single base away. After removal of 6 bases from V and 2 bases from J, the junction retains 4 bases not matched to a gene. The CDR3 numbers 13 residues from cysteine through phenylalanine. Only CDR3 DNA remains: 39 bases, in frame from the first base. From a lookup of the germline V gene, CDR1 and CDR2 are MDHEN and SYDVKM.

This receptor was taken from a human donor in good health. Some libraries in this study had Jurkat cell RNA spiked in. Sequencing used naive CD8+ T cells from blood, with Jurkat cell RNA spiked in. In light of the paper, this sample's cell subset or site label describes: FACS-sorted CD8+CD4-CCR7+CD45RA+ naive T cells. This receptor chain uses TRBV28 and TRBJ2-7; 7 of the junction bases match TRBD1. In nucleotide form, the sequence is TGTGCCAGCAGGCCGGGACAGACCTACGAGCAGTACTTC. Its translation reads: CASRPGQTYEQYF.